This record concerns one T cell receptor (beta chain) sequence. These data are taken from a study of technical replicates of blood from a few donors. Only in-frame clones appear in the TCRdb table, and some are missing; sequencing was by immunoSEQ multiplex PCR. The repertoire consists of about 74,000 clones, with roughly 77% occurring once and the leading ten covering around 4%. The sample was PBMCs. This clonotype originated in a human donor in good health. Some clones in this sample may be carry-over from other donors' samples.

The DNA for the CDR3 is TGTGCCAGCAGTGAACAGGGAACCGGGGAGCTGTTTTTT. Amino acid sequence: CASSEQGTGELFF. The genes are TRBV6-1 and TRBJ2-2, with D tentatively TRBD1 (5 bases). V was clipped by 2 bases and J by 5 bases, with 6 bases between them. The germline V gene has CDR1 MNHNS and CDR2 SASEGT. The CDR3 consists of 13 residues.